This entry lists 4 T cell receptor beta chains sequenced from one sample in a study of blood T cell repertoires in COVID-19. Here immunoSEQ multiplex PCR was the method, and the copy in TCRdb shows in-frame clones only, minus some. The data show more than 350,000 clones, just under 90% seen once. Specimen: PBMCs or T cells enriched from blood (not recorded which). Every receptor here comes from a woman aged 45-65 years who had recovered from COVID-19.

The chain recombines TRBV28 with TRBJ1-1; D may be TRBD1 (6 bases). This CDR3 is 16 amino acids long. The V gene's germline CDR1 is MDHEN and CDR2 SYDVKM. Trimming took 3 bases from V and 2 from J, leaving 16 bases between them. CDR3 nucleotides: TGTGCCAGCAGTTTTTTTATAGGGGGGGGTAACACTGAAGCTTTCTTT. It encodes CASSFFIGGGNTEAFF.

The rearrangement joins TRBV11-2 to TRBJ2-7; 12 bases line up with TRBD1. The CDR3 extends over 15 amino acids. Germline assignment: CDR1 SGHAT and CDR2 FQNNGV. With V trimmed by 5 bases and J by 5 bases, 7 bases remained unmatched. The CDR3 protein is CASSPNRDRGHEQYF. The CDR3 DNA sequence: TGTGCCAGCAGCCCGAACCGGGACAGGGGGCACGAGCAGTACTTC.

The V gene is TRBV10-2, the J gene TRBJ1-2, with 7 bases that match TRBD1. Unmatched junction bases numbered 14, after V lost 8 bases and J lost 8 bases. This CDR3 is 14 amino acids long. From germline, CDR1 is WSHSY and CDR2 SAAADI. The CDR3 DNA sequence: TGCGCCAGCCAATCCATCCCAGGGGGGAGAGGCTACACCTTC. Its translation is CASQSIPGGRGYTF.

The CDR3 DNA reads as TGTGCCTGCAAAAGACAGGGAATGAGGGAAAAACTGTTTTTT. Protein: CACKRQGMREKLFF. This chain joins TRBV30 and TRBJ1-4, with TRBD1 matching over 7 bases. V shed 6 bases and J 8 bases; nucleotides not matched to a gene: 12. The CDR3 is 14 residues long. Germline CDR1 and CDR2: GTSNPN and SVGIG (reference sequence).